Below, 8 T cell receptor beta chains from the same sample are listed, as sequenced in a study of T cells in localized non-small cell lung cancer. The method was immunoSEQ multiplex PCR; TCRdb's version includes in-frame clones alone and lacks a portion of them. The sample holds around 3,900 clones, 41% seen once. The sequenced sample was lung tumor tissue, obtained before any cancer treatment. These receptors were obtained from a woman aged 35 to 70 with stage I lung adenocarcinoma.

The chain uses TRBV19 and TRBJ2-1, with no clear D. CDR1 and CDR2 (germline): LNHDA, SQIVND (reference sequence). This CDR3 has 11 amino acids. The V end lost 5 bases, the J end lost 6 bases, and 5 bases lay between the germline ends. The CDR3 spells CASSWANEQFF. CDR3 bases: TGTGCCAGTAGTTGGGCCAATGAGCAGTTCTTC.

The chain has TRBV28 and TRBJ2-5; TRBD2 aligns across 12 bases. Unmatched junction bases numbered 5, after V lost 6 bases and J lost 0 bases. Per the germline V gene, CDR1 is MDHEN and CDR2 is SYDVKM. This CDR3 comprises 16 residues. For the CDR3, the DNA is TGTGCCAGCAGGCTAGCGGGAGGGGGGTACCAAGAGACCCAGTACTTC. It codes for CASRLAGGGYQETQYF.

Sample share makes this clone medium-sized (0.01 to 0.1%). The J gene is TRBJ2-1, the V gene TRBV27, with a tentative D call TRBD2 (6 bases). CDR1 is MNHEY and CDR2 is SMNVEV in the germline V gene (reference sequence). The ends were cut back, 3 bases at V and 4 bases at J, with 10 bases in the middle. The CDR3 extends over 14 amino acids. The CDR3 DNA is TGTGCCAGCAGTTTGGGGGACTTTTACAATGAGCAGTTCTTC. Residues: CASSLGDFYNEQFF.

The chain is built from TRBV5-1 and TRBJ1-1, with a tentative D call TRBD1 (5 bases). Trimming took off 2 bases at V and 5 bases at J, with 16 bases between the two ends. The CDR3 loop spans 15 amino acids. Germline V gene data show CDR1 as SGHRS and CDR2 as YFSETQ. The CDR3 spells CASSFSGGKETEAFF. The CDR3 nucleotides read TGCGCCAGCAGCTTTAGTGGGGGGAAGGAGACTGAAGCTTTCTTT.

The V gene is TRBV28, the J gene TRBJ2-3, with D hard to call. The germline gives CDR1 MDHEN, CDR2 SYDVKM. The CDR3 extends over 13 amino acids. Trimming took 2 bases from V and 1 from J, leaving 4 bases between them. The CDR3 DNA reads TGTGCCAGCAGTTTAGGGGGCACAGATACGCAGTATTTT. Amino acids: CASSLGGTDTQYF. Variable domain in full (rest from reference TRBV28 and TRBJ2-3): DVKVTQSSRYLVKRTGEKVFLECVQDMDHENMFWYRQDPGLGLRLIYFSYDVKMKEKGDIPEGYSVSREKKERFSLILESASTNQTSMYLCASSLGGTDTQYFGPGTRLTVL.

This clone was picked up a small number of times. The V gene is TRBV19, the J gene TRBJ2-5; D remains ambiguous. Germline values: CDR1 LNHDA, CDR2 SQIVND (reference sequence). There are 12 residues in the CDR3. V dropped 3 bases and J dropped 5 bases, with 7 bases sitting between them. This CDR3 reads CASSIFGETQYF. The CDR3 DNA is TGTGCCAGTAGTATCTTCGGCGAGACCCAGTACTTC.

This clone was picked up one time. The chain has TRBV19 and TRBJ1-2; the match to TRBD1 covers 7 bases. This CDR3 has 15 residues. Germline lookup yields CDR1 LNHDA and CDR2 SQIVND (reference sequence). V gave up 7 bases and J gave up 5 bases; unmatched junction bases: 13. The CDR3 DNA sequence: TGTGCCAGTACCCGGACCCCGACAGGGATTTATGGCTACACCTTC. This sequence encodes CASTRTPTGIYGYTF. Filled out from reference TRBV19 and TRBJ1-2, the complete variable domain reads DGGITQSPKYLFRKEGQNVTLSCEQNLNHDAMYWYRQDPGQGLRLIYYSQIVNDFQKGDIAEGYSVSREKKESFPLTVTSAQKNPTAFYLCASTRTPTGIYGYTFGSGTRLTVV.

The chain combines TRBV6-8 with TRBJ2-7; maybe TRBD1 (6 bases). The CDR3 is made up of 13 amino acids. Germline loops: CDR1 MNHGY, CDR2 SAAAGT. Trimming removed 5 bases from V and 6 bases from J, with 14 bases in between. The CDR3 region is CASSLHAGAEQYF. The CDR3 bases are TGTGCCAGCAGTCTCCACGCAGGGGCCGAGCAGTACTTC.